The clone carrying this TCR beta chain was found many times. Its antigen remains unknown. This entry comes from a study of T cells after yellow fever vaccination. Points from the study as a whole: Most primary-vaccination clones recurred post-booster (more than 95% CD4, about 87% CD8).

This CDR3 has 13 residues. Germline CDR1 SGHRS, CDR2 YFSETQ. The V end lost 5 bases, the J end lost 9 bases, and 15 bases lay between the germline ends. TCRdb reprocessed the 5' RACE reads with MiXCR, giving one entry per CDR3 protein. The data hold some 300,000 distinct CDR3 sequences, with roughly 3.5% observed a single time. The sequencing used PBMCs, collected on the day of the yellow fever booster vaccination. The TCR originated in a man aged 18 to 35 who received the YFV17D yellow fever vaccine. The J gene is TRBJ1-5, the V gene TRBV5-1; D is uncertain. For the CDR3, the DNA is TGCGCCAGCAGACCGCGGACGTCTGGGCCCCAGCATTTT. Translating it yields CASRPRTSGPQHF.